The clone carrying this T cell receptor beta chain has a handful of counts. Its specificity is not known. Per the germline V gene, CDR1 is SGHTA and CDR2 is FQGNSA. Trimming removed 1 base from V and 3 bases from J, with 16 bases in between. The CDR3 extends over 16 amino acids. This sample is part of a study of blood T cells in healthy people across ages. Study-level points and caveats: Age advanced and TCR beta diversity per million T cells fell, roughly linearly.

For the second PCR, which ran for roughly 7 to 11 cycles, a sample-barcoded 5' primer and a J-beta primer mix were used. TCRdb ran MiXCR on the 5' RACE reads and lists one entry per CDR3 protein. The data show about 1.4 million distinct CDR3 sequences, almost 60% seen once. This sequence originates from a man between 18 and 29 years old in good health. This sequence joins TRBV7-2 and TRBJ2-7, with D tentatively TRBD1 (6 bases). The sequencing input was blood. The CDR3 DNA reads TGTGCCAGCAGCTTAGGAGACAGGCTTGAGGGCTACGAGCAGTACTTC. Translating it yields CASSLGDRLEGYEQYF.